One sample yielded the 10 T cell receptor beta chains listed below, sequenced in a study of identical twins. TCRdb independently ran MiXCR on the 5' RACE reads; one entry per CDR3 protein. The data contain about 1.7 million distinct CDR3 sequences, about 32% of them singletons. Sequencing used cord blood. These receptors came from a newborn girl in good health.

This clonotype has a handful of counts. The V call is TRBV5-1, the J call TRBJ2-6; D ambiguous. Per germline, CDR1 SGHRS and CDR2 YFSETQ. Trimming stripped 4 bases from V and 1 base from J, with 9 bases between. The CDR3 has 15 amino acids. The CDR3 DNA is TGCGCCAGCAGCCCCGTTAATTCTGGGGCCAACGTCCTGACTTTC. This gives the protein CASSPVNSGANVLTF. Full variable domain (missing parts from reference TRBV5-1 and TRBJ2-6): KAGVTQTPRYLIKTRGQQVTLSCSPISGHRSVSWYQQTPGQGLQFLFEYFSETQRNKGNFPGRFSGRQFSNSRSEMNVSTLELGDSALYLCASSPVNSGANVLTFGAGSRLTVL.

This clonotype was seen only once. Because the CDR3 is missing its conserved closing phenylalanine or tryptophan, this is likely a read error. V usage is TRBV20-1 and J usage is TRBJ1-4; D gene ambiguous. This CDR3 comprises 15 residues. Looked up from germline, CDR1 is DFQATT and CDR2 is SNEGSKA (reference sequence). The V and J ends lost 0 bases and 7 bases respectively, with 15 bases between them. CDR3 DNA sequence: TGCAGTGCTAGAGATAATAGGGAAGGAGGTGAAAAACTGTTTTAT. It is translated as CSARDNREGGEKLFY.

The V call is TRBV2, the J call TRBJ1-5; the match to TRBD1 covers 9 bases. This CDR3 has 16 amino acids. CDR1 and CDR2 (germline): SNHLY, FYNNEI. The V and J ends lost 6 bases and 0 bases, in that order; junction bases with no gene match: 6. The chain's CDR3 is CASRRGQGNSNQPQHF. For the CDR3, the DNA is TGTGCCAGCAGGCGGGGACAGGGCAATAGCAATCAGCCCCAGCATTTT.

This chain joins TRBV3-1 and TRBJ1-1; maybe TRBD1 (5 bases). CDR3 size: 12 residues. Germline CDR1 reads LGHDT; CDR2 reads YNNKEL (reference sequence). V lost 2 bases and J lost 8, with 9 bases in between. The CDR3 sequence: CASSQSTAEAFF. The CDR3 region has the DNA TGTGCCAGCAGCCAATCGACAGCAGAAGCTTTCTTT.

This clonotype has just a few counts. The chain uses TRBV11-2 and TRBJ1-4, with 8 nucleotides matching TRBD1. Losses at the gene ends were 5 bases for V and 8 bases for J; bases not matched to a gene: 7. The CDR3 consists of 14 residues. Germline V gene sequence: CDR1 SGHAT, CDR2 FQNNGV. CDR3 sequence (DNA): TGTGCCAGCAGCCCCCTGGACAGGGACGAAAAACTGTTTTTT. It encodes CASSPLDRDEKLFF. Full variable domain (remainder filled in from reference TRBV11-2 and TRBJ1-4): EAGVAQSPRYKIIEKRQSVAFWCNPISGHATLYWYQQILGQGPKLLIQFQNNGVVDDSQLPKDRFSAERLKGVDSTLKIQPAKLEDSAVYLCASSPLDRDEKLFFGSGTQLSVL.

The rearrangement joins TRBV27 to TRBJ2-1, with 12 bases fitting TRBD2. The V gene's germline CDR1 is MNHEY and CDR2 SMNVEV (reference sequence). Trimming removed 5 bases from V and 7 bases from J; junction bases left unmatched: 12. The CDR3 contains 17 residues. The CDR3, as DNA: TGTGCCAGCAGTCTCCGGACTAGCGGGGTTCTTAGGAATGAGCAGTTCTTC. Protein: CASSLRTSGVLRNEQFF.

The V and J genes are TRBV5-1 and TRBJ1-4; 7 nucleotides line up with TRBD1. The germline V gene has CDR1 SGHRS and CDR2 YFSETQ. This CDR3 contains 15 residues. With 0 bases clipped from V and 8 bases from J, the junction kept 7 bases outside the gene matches. CDR3 in DNA: TGCGCCAGCAGCTTGGGACAGGGTCTTGGAGAAAAACTGTTTTTT. It is translated as CASSLGQGLGEKLFF.

The chain employs TRBV4-2 and TRBJ2-1; 10 bases map to TRBD2. The CDR3 is made up of 17 amino acids. Germline V gene lookup returns CDR1 LGHNA and CDR2 YNFKEQ. The V and J ends lost 3 bases and 5 bases, in that order; junction bases with no gene match: 10. The CDR3 DNA reads TGTGCCAGCAGCCATGATTCACTAGCGGGGCCCGACAATGAGCAGTTCTTC. Its translation is CASSHDSLAGPDNEQFF.

The gene calls are TRBV27 and TRBJ2-7; 10 bases align to TRBD1. Germline V lookup: CDR1 MNHEY, CDR2 SMNVEV (reference sequence). The V segment lost 6 bases and the J segment 5 bases; nucleotides outside the gene matches: 7. CDR3 length equals 14 residues. The CDR3 DNA follows: TGTGCCAGCAGCACCGGGACAGGGGCTAACGAGCAGTACTTC. Translation: CASSTGTGANEQYF.

This chain connects TRBV5-1 to TRBJ2-3, with TRBD2 matching over 7 bases. The CDR3 loop spans 16 amino acids. The V segment lost 4 bases and the J segment 0 bases; nucleotides outside the gene matches: 8. The germline V gene has CDR1 SGHRS and CDR2 YFSETQ. For the CDR3, the DNA is TGCGCCAGCAGCCGTCCGGGCGGGGGTAGCACAGATACGCAGTATTTT. Protein sequence: CASSRPGGGSTDTQYF.